This T cell receptor beta chain was identified during a study of patients and donors after allogeneic stem cell transplantation. CDR3 size: 13 residues. V was pared by 4 bases and J by 6 bases, with 11 bases between. Germline CDR1 reads KGHDR; CDR2 reads SFDVKD. TCRdb itself ran the RT-PCR reads through MiXCR, one entry per CDR3 protein. Here the sample spans some 880,000 distinct CDR3 sequences, roughly 17% being singletons. The rearrangement joins TRBV24-1 to TRBJ1-1, with D hard to call. Sequencing input: blood, either unsorted or a sorted T cell fraction (not recorded which). The origin of this receptor is a human donor who was either an allogeneic HSCT recipient or a stem cell or donor lymphocyte infusion donor (not recorded which). It is not recorded whose cells these are; they may come from a transplant donor. This CDR3 reads CATSDPQRAEAFF. In DNA form, the CDR3 reads TGTGCCACCAGTGACCCCCAGAGGGCTGAAGCTTTCTTT.